Shown below are 32 T cell receptor beta chains from a single sample sequenced in a study of cytotoxic CD8 clonotypes in ibrutinib-treated CLL (dated by TCRdb to about 2021). Library creation used the immunoSEQ multiplex PCR assay. Here the immuneACCESS table is served through TCRdb, limited to in-frame sequences with V and J called. Missing clones are a known gap in these copies; in checked studies unresolved V genes cover under half, and the rest lacks a known reason. For this sample there are some 350,000 clones; 60% to 80% appear just once. 6.3% of the sample is in the top ten clones. Specimen: PBMCs, collected after 36 months of ibrutinib treatment. The receptors were gathered from a human donor with chronic lymphocytic leukemia.

V gene TRBV5-1 combines with J gene TRBJ2-3; 7 bases line up with TRBD1. The V and J ends lost 1 base and 7 bases, in that order; junction bases with no gene match: 6. The CDR3 extends over 14 amino acids. Per germline, CDR1 SGHRS and CDR2 YFSETQ. The CDR3 region is CASSLTGVGNTQYF. For the CDR3, the DNA is TGCGCCAGCAGCTTGACAGGGGTAGGGAATACGCAGTATTTT.

This rearrangement joins TRBV5-8 to TRBJ2-5, with D perhaps given as TRBD1 or TRBD2 (5 bases each). Deletions cut 4 bases from V and 2 bases from J, with 18 bases between. Germline V gives CDR1 SGHTS, CDR2 YDEGEE. The CDR3 totals 16 residues. The CDR3 DNA is TGTGCCAGCAGCGCCGCGTGGGTCGGGGCACAAGAGACCCAGTACTTC. Encoded protein: CASSAAWVGAQETQYF.

This clone turned up a few times. The CDR3 coding sequence is TGTGCCAGCAGAGAACGACAGCGTTACGAGCAGTACTTC. It codes for CASRERQRYEQYF. This chain uses TRBV27 with TRBJ2-7; D is possibly TRBD1 (5 bases). Germline values: CDR1 MNHEY, CDR2 SMNVEV (reference sequence). The CDR3 contains 13 residues. The ends were cut back, 6 bases at V and 4 bases at J, with 13 bases in the middle.

This clone was seen just once. This chain joins TRBV6-4 and TRBJ1-1; TRBD1 agrees at 9 bases. Losses at the gene ends were 2 bases for V and 1 base for J; bases not matched to a gene: 5. Germline V lookup: CDR1 MRHNA, CDR2 SNTAGT. The CDR3 is 16 residues long. CDR3 sequence reads: CASSDLRTGENTEAFF. The CDR3 DNA follows: TGTGCCAGCAGTGACCTTCGGACAGGGGAGAACACTGAAGCTTTCTTT.

The rearrangement joins TRBV7-6 to TRBJ2-1; 11 positions agree with TRBD1. CDR3 length equals 15 residues. Unmatched junction bases numbered 8, after V lost 5 bases and J lost 8 bases. Looked up from germline, CDR1 is SGHVS and CDR2 is FNYEAQ. The CDR3 coding sequence is TGTGCCAGCAGCCGGAGGACAGGGGGCTTAGATGAGCAGTTCTTC. It translates to CASSRRTGGLDEQFF. Together with reference TRBV7-6 and TRBJ2-1, the CDR3 gives the full variable domain: GAGVSQSPRYKVTKRGQDVALRCDPISGHVSLYWYRQALGQGPEFLTYFNYEAQQDKSGLPNDRFSAERPEGSISTLTIQRTEQRDSAMYRCASSRRTGGLDEQFFGPGTRLTVL.

The chain uses TRBV7-3 and TRBJ2-1; D might be TRBD1 (5 bases). Germline loops: CDR1 SGHTA, CDR2 FQGTGA. This CDR3 contains 13 residues. Deletions cut 5 bases from V and 4 bases from J, with 9 bases between. CDR3 in DNA: TGTGCCAGCAGCACAGGCCCTTACAATGAGCAGTTCTTC. Translation: CASSTGPYNEQFF.

With respect to this clone: Additional DNA sequences in this sample encode the identical CDR3. The CDR3 loop is CSARTDYGYTF. The CDR3 DNA reads as TGCAGTGCCCGGACAGATTATGGCTACACCTTC. The rearrangement links TRBV20-1 to TRBJ1-2, with a weak D call TRBD1 (6 bases). Germline CDR1 and CDR2: DFQATT and SNEGSKA (reference sequence). The CDR3 consists of 11 residues. Trimming removed 6 bases at V and 5 bases at J, with 10 bases between.

The chain carries TRBV6-6 and TRBJ1-2; tentatively, D is TRBD1 (6 bases). The V end was cut by 3 bases, the J end by 6 bases, with 11 bases between. From germline, CDR1 is MNHNY and CDR2 SVGAGI (reference sequence). The CDR3 is made up of 13 amino acids. The CDR3 protein is CASSYLGADGYTF. The CDR3 region has the DNA TGTGCCAGCAGTTATTTGGGGGCGGATGGCTACACCTTC.

The chain has TRBV29-1 and TRBJ1-3, with a tentative D call TRBD1 (6 bases). Germline CDR1 is SQVTM and CDR2 is ANQGSEA. Trimming removed 7 bases from V and 6 bases from J, with 13 bases in between. This CDR3 contains 12 residues. CDR3 nucleotides: TGCAGCGCCCGGACAGCACTAAACACCATATATTTT. Its protein is CSARTALNTIYF.

This clone has just a few counts. V gene TRBV9 combines with J gene TRBJ2-7, with no clear D. Deletions cut 4 bases from V and 3 bases from J, with 20 bases between. Germline lookup yields CDR1 SGDLS and CDR2 YYNGEE. There are 16 residues in the CDR3. CDR3 sequence: CASSPTVGMGIYEQYF. In nucleotides, the CDR3 is TGTGCCAGCAGCCCTACGGTAGGGATGGGGATCTACGAGCAGTACTTC.

The rearrangement links TRBV18 to TRBJ1-5, with D unclear. Trimming removed 8 bases at V and 0 bases at J, with 11 bases between. The CDR3 is 14 residues long. Germline V gene data show CDR1 as KGHSH and CDR2 as LQKENI. Here the CDR3 DNA reads TGTGCCAGCCGCGAAGGTTATAGCAATCAGCCCCAGCATTTT. Protein: CASREGYSNQPQHF.

V usage is TRBV5-8 and J usage is TRBJ1-5, with 7 bases identical to TRBD1. The J segment lost 4 bases and the V segment lost 4 bases, leaving 8 bases of the junction unmatched. Germline assignment: CDR1 SGHTS and CDR2 YDEGEE. This CDR3 has 15 residues. CDR3 protein: CASSPGGMSNQPQHF. The CDR3 DNA sequence: TGTGCCAGCAGCCCAGGGGGAATGTCAAATCAGCCCCAGCATTTT. The whole variable domain, filled in from reference TRBV5-8 and TRBJ1-5, reads EAGVTQSPTHLIKTRGQQATLRCSPISGHTSVYWYQQALGLGLQFLLWYDEGEERNRGNFPPRFSGRQFPNYSSELNVNALELEDSALYLCASSPGGMSNQPQHFGDGTRLSIL.

This clone was seen a handful of times. This chain uses TRBV27 with TRBJ2-3; 7 bases align to TRBD1. Per the germline V gene, CDR1 is MNHEY and CDR2 is SMNVEV (reference sequence). The length of the CDR3 is 14 residues. J lost 4 bases, V lost 1 base, and 2 bases had no gene match. CDR3 sequence reads: CASSLFRGSDTQYF. Written as DNA, the CDR3 is TGTGCCAGCAGTTTATTCAGGGGGTCAGATACGCAGTATTTT.

This clone has a handful of counts. This rearrangement joins TRBV4-1 to TRBJ2-1, with 9 bases fitting TRBD1. Germline V lookup: CDR1 MGHRA, CDR2 YSYEKL. With 3 bases clipped from V and 15 bases from J, the junction kept 12 bases outside the gene matches. The length of the CDR3 is 14 residues. CDR3 loop: CASSHPGQGLWVFF. For the CDR3, the DNA is TGCGCCAGCAGCCACCCGGGACAGGGCCTCTGGGTGTTCTTC.

The V call is TRBV14, the J call TRBJ1-2; D uncertain. The CDR3 totals 12 residues. With 4 bases removed from V and 8 bases from J, the gap between germline ends came to 11 bases. Germline CDR1 is SGHDN and CDR2 is FVKESK. The CDR3: CASSPWLGGYTF. DNA of the CDR3: TGTGCCAGCAGCCCCTGGCTGGGGGGCTACACCTTC. Using reference TRBV14 and TRBJ1-2 for the parts outside the CDR3, the full variable domain is EAGVTQFPSHSVIEKGQTVTLRCDPISGHDNLYWYRRVMGKEIKFLLHFVKESKQDESGMPNNRFLAERTGGTYSTLKVQPAELEDSGVYFCASSPWLGGYTFGSGTRLTVV.

The CDR3 DNA reads TGTGCCAGCAGCTTGGGTAGCGGGATCGGTGGCGGGGAGCTGTTTTTT. This gives the protein CASSLGSGIGGGELFF. The chain combines TRBV11-2 with TRBJ2-2; TRBD2 aligns across 8 bases. V was pared by 3 bases and J by 7 bases, with 10 bases of the junction left unmatched. The CDR3 extends over 16 amino acids. Germline CDR1 SGHAT, CDR2 FQNNGV.

The chain uses TRBV10-3 and TRBJ1-4; D ambiguous. The germline V gene encodes CDR1 ENHRY and CDR2 SYGVKD. The CDR3 length is 14 residues. V dropped 3 bases and J dropped 4 bases, with 9 bases sitting between them. CDR3 sequence: CAISDGQFNEKLFF. CDR3 DNA: TGTGCCATCAGTGATGGGCAGTTTAATGAAAAACTGTTTTTT.

Here the CDR3 DNA reads TGTGCCAGTAGTATAGGGGGGGCAGACACGCTAGCCAAAAACATTCAGTACTTC. This sequence encodes CASSIGGADTLAKNIQYF. This chain connects TRBV19 to TRBJ2-4; D may match TRBD1 or TRBD2 (6 bases each). CDR3 length equals 18 residues. From germline, CDR1 is LNHDA and CDR2 SQIVND (reference sequence). V lost 1 base, J lost 0 bases, and 16 bases lay in between.

The rearrangement links TRBV5-1 to TRBJ2-3; either TRBD1 or TRBD2 may fit D (5 bases each). Germline V gives CDR1 SGHRS, CDR2 YFSETQ. V was cut by 2 bases and J by 2 bases, with 15 bases left in between. This CDR3 is built from 16 residues. CDR3 residues: CASSFSGRSLTDTQYF. CDR3 bases: TGCGCCAGCAGCTTTTCGGGACGCTCCCTCACAGATACGCAGTATTTT.

The gene calls are TRBV15 and TRBJ1-5; D unclear. The CDR3 is 13 residues long. Trimming took 4 bases from V and 6 from J, leaving 10 bases between them. Looked up from germline, CDR1 is LNHNV and CDR2 is YYDKDF (reference sequence). The CDR3 DNA reads as TGTGCCACCAGCATTGGGTGGGGTCAGCCCCAGCATTTT. Its translation is CATSIGWGQPQHF. The whole variable domain, filled in from reference TRBV15 and TRBJ1-5, reads DAMVIQNPRYQVTQFGKPVTLSCSQTLNHNVMYWYQQKSSQAPKLLFHYYDKDFNNEADTPDNFQSRRPNTSFCFLDIRSPGLGDTAMYLCATSIGWGQPQHFGDGTRLSIL.

The chain joins TRBV28 to TRBJ2-5; D might be TRBD1 (5 bases). Per germline, CDR1 MDHEN and CDR2 SYDVKM. The V gene lost 5 bases and the J gene lost 1 base, with 8 bases spanning the gap. The CDR3 spans 13 residues. The CDR3 nucleotides are TGTGCCAGCAGTCCCGACAGCCAAGAGACCCAGTACTTC. Translation gives CASSPDSQETQYF.

This chain links TRBV5-6 with TRBJ2-7, with TRBD1 identical over 8 bases. The V and J ends lost 4 bases and 4 bases, in that order; junction bases with no gene match: 10. Germline CDR1 is SGHDT and CDR2 is YYEEEE. There are 15 residues in the CDR3. CDR3 region: CASSATGTGFYEQYF. The DNA of the CDR3 is TGTGCCAGCAGCGCCACCGGGACAGGTTTTTACGAGCAGTACTTC.

This clone was recorded once. This chain links TRBV9 with TRBJ2-3; D is tentatively TRBD1 or TRBD2 (5 bases each). V was clipped by 0 bases and J by 3 bases, with 17 bases between them. Germline V gene sequence: CDR1 SGDLS, CDR2 YYNGEE. The CDR3 totals 17 residues. In nucleotides, the CDR3 is TGTGCCAGCAGCGTAGAGGGGACGGCAAGGACTACAGATACGCAGTATTTT. Translated: CASSVEGTARTTDTQYF. Variable domain in full (rest from reference TRBV9 and TRBJ2-3): DSGVTQTPKHLITATGQRVTLRCSPRSGDLSVYWYQQSLDQGLQFLIQYYNGEERAKGNILERFSAQQFPDLHSELNLSSLELGDSALYFCASSVEGTARTTDTQYFGPGTRLTVL.

The chain links TRBV6-1 to TRBJ2-7; unclear D gene. Germline V gives CDR1 MNHNS, CDR2 SASEGT. The CDR3 is made up of 12 amino acids. The V and J ends lost 4 bases and 5 bases respectively, with 9 bases between them. The CDR3 protein is CASSGSAHEQYF. The CDR3 DNA reads TGTGCCAGCAGTGGATCGGCACACGAGCAGTACTTC.

The chain carries TRBV7-9 and TRBJ2-7, with 7 bases identical to TRBD2. V shed 3 bases and J 6 bases; nucleotides not matched to a gene: 11. This CDR3 is 15 amino acids long. The germline V gene encodes CDR1 SEHNR and CDR2 FQNEAQ (reference sequence). CDR3 coding DNA: TGTGCCAGCAGCTTGATGGGAGGGCCCGGGGGCGAGCAGTACTTC. Translating gives CASSLMGGPGGEQYF.

The chain combines TRBV18 with TRBJ2-1, with TRBD2 as a possible D gene (6 bases). There are 16 residues in the CDR3. V was shortened by 2 bases and J by 8 bases, with 19 bases between the two germline ends. CDR1 is KGHSH and CDR2 is LQKENI in the germline V gene. The CDR3 sequence: CASSPFIRESSDEQFF. The DNA of the CDR3 is TGTGCCAGCTCACCATTTATTCGGGAGAGTAGCGATGAGCAGTTCTTC.

This sequence joins TRBV28 and TRBJ2-3; 7 bases line up with TRBD2. Trimming at V came to 3 bases and at J to 6 bases, leaving 6 bases not matched to a gene. This CDR3 is 14 amino acids long. Germline loops: CDR1 MDHEN, CDR2 SYDVKM. DNA of the CDR3: TGTGCCAGCAGTTTGCCAGGGCGGGGGGATACGCAGTATTTT. It yields the protein CASSLPGRGDTQYF.

This clone was counted between two and nine times. The rearrangement uses TRBV28 and TRBJ1-2; D is unclear. Trimming pared 7 bases from V and 2 bases from J, leaving 5 bases between. CDR1 and CDR2 (germline): MDHEN, SYDVKM. The CDR3 has 11 amino acids. The CDR3 is CASTSNYGYTF. DNA for the CDR3: TGTGCCAGCACCAGCAACTATGGCTACACCTTC.

The chain employs TRBV10-3 and TRBJ1-2; no definite D call. Trimming removed 2 bases from V and 12 bases from J, with 10 bases in between. Germline V gene data show CDR1 as ENHRY and CDR2 as SYGVKD. The CDR3 consists of 11 residues. CDR3 loop: CAISEQSSHTF. CDR3 nucleotides: TGTGCCATCAGTGAGCAGAGCAGTCACACCTTC.

CDR3 residues: CASSRALIENGYTF. CDR3 nucleotides: TGTGCCAGCAGCCGCGCCCTGATAGAGAATGGCTACACCTTC. The V call is TRBV7-2, the J call TRBJ1-2, with D unclear. The V gene's germline CDR1 is SGHTA and CDR2 FQGNSA. Between the trimmed V and J ends, which lost 5 bases and 6 bases, there was a span of 16 bases. The CDR3 length is 14 residues. Filled out from reference TRBV7-2 and TRBJ1-2, the complete variable domain reads GAGVSQSPSNKVTEKGKDVELRCDPISGHTALYWYRQSLGQGLEFLIYFQGNSAPDKSGLPSDRFSAERTGGSVSTLTIQRTQQEDSAVYLCASSRALIENGYTFGSGTRLTVV.

This chain joins TRBV2 and TRBJ2-1; the D is unclear. The CDR3 covers 12 residues. V lost 6 bases and J 7 bases, leaving 10 bases between the germline ends. Looked up from germline, CDR1 is SNHLY and CDR2 is FYNNEI. The CDR3 region is CASRGSPNEQFF. CDR3 in DNA: TGTGCCAGCAGAGGGTCCCCGAATGAGCAGTTCTTC.

The V and J genes are TRBV11-2 and TRBJ2-7; D remains ambiguous. This CDR3 region has 14 residues. V was pared by 1 base and J by 2 bases, with 9 bases between. Germline V gene lookup returns CDR1 SGHAT and CDR2 FQNNGV. The CDR3 spells CASSLVVNAYEQYF. DNA of the CDR3: TGTGCCAGCAGCTTAGTCGTCAATGCCTACGAGCAGTACTTC.